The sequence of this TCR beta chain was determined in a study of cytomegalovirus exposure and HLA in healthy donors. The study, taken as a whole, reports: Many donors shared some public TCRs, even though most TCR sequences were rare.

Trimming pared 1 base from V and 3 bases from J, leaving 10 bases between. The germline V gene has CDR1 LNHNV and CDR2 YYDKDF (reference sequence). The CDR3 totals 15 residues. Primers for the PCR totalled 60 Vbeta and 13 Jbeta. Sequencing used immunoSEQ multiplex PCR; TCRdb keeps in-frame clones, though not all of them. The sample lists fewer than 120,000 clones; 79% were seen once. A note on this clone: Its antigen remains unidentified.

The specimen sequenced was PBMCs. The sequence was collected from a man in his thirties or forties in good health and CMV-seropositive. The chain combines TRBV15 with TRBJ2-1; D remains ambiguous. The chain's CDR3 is CATSRGSTGYNEQFF. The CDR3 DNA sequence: TGTGCCACCAGCAGAGGTTCGACTGGCTACAATGAGCAGTTCTTC. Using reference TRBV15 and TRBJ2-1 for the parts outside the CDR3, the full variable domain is DAMVIQNPRYQVTQFGKPVTLSCSQTLNHNVMYWYQQKSSQAPKLLFHYYDKDFNNEADTPDNFQSRRPNTSFCFLDIRSPGLGDTAMYLCATSRGSTGYNEQFFGPGTRLTVL.